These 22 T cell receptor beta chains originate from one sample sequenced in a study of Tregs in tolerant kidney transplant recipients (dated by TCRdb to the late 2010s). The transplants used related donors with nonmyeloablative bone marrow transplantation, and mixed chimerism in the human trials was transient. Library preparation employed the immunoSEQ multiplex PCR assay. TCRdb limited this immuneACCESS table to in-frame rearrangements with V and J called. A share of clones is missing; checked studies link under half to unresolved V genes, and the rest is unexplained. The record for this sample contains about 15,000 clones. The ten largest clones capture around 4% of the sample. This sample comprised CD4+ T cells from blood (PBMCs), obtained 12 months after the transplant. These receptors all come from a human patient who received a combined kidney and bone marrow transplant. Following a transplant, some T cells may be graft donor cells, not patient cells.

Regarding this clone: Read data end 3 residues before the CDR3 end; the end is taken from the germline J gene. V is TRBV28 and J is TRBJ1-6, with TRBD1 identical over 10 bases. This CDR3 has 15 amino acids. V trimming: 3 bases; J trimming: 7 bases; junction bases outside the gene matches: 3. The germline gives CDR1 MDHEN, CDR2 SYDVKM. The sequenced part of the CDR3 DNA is TGTGCCAGCAGTTTGGTGACAGGGGGCAATTCACCC. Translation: CASSLVTGGNSP. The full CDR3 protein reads CASSLVTGGNSPLHF.

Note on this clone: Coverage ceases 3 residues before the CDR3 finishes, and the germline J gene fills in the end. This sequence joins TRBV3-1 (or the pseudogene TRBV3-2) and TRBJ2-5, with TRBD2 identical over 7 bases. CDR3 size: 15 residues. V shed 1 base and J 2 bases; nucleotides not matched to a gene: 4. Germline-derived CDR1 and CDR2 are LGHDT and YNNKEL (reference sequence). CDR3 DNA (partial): TGTGCCAGCAGCCAAGGGTGGGGGGGGCAAGAGACC. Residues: CASSQGWGGQET. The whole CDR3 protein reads CASSQGWGGQETQYF.

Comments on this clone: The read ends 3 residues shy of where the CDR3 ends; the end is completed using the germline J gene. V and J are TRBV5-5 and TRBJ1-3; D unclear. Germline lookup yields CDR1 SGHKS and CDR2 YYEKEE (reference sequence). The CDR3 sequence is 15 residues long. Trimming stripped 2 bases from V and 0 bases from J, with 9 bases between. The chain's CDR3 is CASSFRLPSGNTIYF. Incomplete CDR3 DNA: TGTGCCAGCAGCTTTCGGTTACCCTCTGGAAACACC.

The CDR3 DNA, read in part, is TGTGCCAGCTCACCACCGTCGGACAGGGATACG. It is translated as CASSPPSDRDT. From start to end, the CDR3 is CASSPPSDRDTQYF. The chain couples TRBV18 to TRBJ2-3; TRBD1 matches at 7 bases. The read is 3 residues too short to cover the CDR3 end, so that end is filled in from the germline J gene. CDR1 KGHSH and CDR2 LQKENI come from the germline V gene. There are 14 residues in the CDR3. V lost 0 bases to trimming and J lost 6 bases; unmatched junction nucleotides: 3.

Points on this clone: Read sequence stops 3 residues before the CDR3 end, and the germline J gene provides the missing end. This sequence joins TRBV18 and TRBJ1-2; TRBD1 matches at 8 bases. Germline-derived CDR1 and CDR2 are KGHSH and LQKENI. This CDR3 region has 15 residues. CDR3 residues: CASSPLPQGARGYTF. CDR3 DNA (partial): TGTGCCAGCTCACCACTTCCCCAGGGGGCGCGAGGC.

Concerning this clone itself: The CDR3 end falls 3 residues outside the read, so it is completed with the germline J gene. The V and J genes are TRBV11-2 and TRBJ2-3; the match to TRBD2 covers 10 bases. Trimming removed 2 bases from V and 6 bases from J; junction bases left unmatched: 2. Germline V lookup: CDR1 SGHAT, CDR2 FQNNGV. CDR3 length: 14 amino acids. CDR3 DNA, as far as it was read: TGTGCCAGCAGCTTAATTAGCGGGAGGGATACG. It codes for CASSLISGRDT. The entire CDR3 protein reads CASSLISGRDTQYF.

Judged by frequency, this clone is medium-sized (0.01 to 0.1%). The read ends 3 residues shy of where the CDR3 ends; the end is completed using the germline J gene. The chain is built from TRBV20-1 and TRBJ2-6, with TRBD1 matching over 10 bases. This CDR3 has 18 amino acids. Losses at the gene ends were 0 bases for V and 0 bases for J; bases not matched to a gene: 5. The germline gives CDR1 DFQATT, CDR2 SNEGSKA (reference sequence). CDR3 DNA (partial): TGCAGTGCTAGAGATACGGGACAGGGGAACTCTGGGGCCAACGTC. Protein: CSARDTGQGNSGANV. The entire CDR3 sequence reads CSARDTGQGNSGANVLTF.

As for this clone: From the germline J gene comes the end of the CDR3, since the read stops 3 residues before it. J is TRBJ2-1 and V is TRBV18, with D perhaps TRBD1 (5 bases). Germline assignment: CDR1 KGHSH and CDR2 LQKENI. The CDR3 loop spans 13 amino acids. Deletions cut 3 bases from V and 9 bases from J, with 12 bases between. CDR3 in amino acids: CASSPVRGSEQFF. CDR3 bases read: TGTGCCAGCTCACCCGTAAGGGGTAGTGAG.

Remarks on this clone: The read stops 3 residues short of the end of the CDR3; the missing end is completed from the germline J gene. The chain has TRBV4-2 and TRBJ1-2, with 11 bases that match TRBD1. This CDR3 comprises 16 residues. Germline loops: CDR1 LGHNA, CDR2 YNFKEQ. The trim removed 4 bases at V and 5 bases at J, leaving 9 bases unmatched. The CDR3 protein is CASSPSLGTGGYGYTF. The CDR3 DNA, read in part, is TGTGCCAGCAGCCCAAGCCTCGGGACAGGGGGATATGGC.

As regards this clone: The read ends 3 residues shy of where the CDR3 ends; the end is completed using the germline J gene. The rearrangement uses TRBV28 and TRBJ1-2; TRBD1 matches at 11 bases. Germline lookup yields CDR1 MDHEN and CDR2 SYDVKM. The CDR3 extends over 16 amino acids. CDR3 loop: CASSLLQGQGAGGYTF. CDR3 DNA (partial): TGTGCCAGCAGTCTCCTCCAAGGACAGGGGGCGGGAGGC.

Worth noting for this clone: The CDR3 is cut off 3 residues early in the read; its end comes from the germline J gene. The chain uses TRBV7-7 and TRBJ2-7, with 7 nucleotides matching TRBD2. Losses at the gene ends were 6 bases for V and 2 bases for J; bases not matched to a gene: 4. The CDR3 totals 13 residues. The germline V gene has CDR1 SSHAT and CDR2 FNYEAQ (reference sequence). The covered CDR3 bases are TGTGCCAGCAGTCCAGCGGGGACCTACGAG. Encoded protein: CASSPAGTYE. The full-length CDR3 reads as CASSPAGTYEQYF.

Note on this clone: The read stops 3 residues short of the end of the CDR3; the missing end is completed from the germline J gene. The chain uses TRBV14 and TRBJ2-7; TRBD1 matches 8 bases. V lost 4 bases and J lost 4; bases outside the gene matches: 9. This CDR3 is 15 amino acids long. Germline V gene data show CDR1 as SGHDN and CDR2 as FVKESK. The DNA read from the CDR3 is TGTGCCAGCAGCCGTACTAGCAGGGGGCAGTACGAG. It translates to CASSRTSRGQYE. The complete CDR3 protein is CASSRTSRGQYEQYF.

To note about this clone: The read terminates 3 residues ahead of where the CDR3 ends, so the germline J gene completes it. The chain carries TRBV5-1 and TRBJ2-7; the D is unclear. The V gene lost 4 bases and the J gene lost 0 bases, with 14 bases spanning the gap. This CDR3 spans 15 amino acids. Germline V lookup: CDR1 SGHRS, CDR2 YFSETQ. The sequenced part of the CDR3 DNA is TGCGCCAGCAGCCCGGGTCTCATCAGCTCCTACGAG. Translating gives CASSPGLISSYE. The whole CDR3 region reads CASSPGLISSYEQYF.

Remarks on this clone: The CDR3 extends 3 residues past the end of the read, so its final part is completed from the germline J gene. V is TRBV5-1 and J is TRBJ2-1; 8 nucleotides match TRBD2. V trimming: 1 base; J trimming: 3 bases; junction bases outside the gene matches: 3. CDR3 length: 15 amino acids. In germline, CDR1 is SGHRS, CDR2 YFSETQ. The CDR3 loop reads CASSLSAGGYNEQFF. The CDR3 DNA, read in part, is TGCGCCAGCAGCTTGTCGGCGGGAGGCTACAATGAG.

The sequenced part of the CDR3 DNA is TGTGCCAGCAGCGTATCTAGTATGTTCGAGAATGAG. Its translation is CASSVSSMFENE. The full-length CDR3 reads as CASSVSSMFENEQFF. The chain recombines TRBV9 with TRBJ2-1; no firm D call. Read sequence stops 3 residues before the CDR3 end, and the germline J gene provides the missing end. V was pared by 1 base and J by 7 bases, with 15 bases between. CDR1 is SGDLS and CDR2 is YYNGEE in the germline V gene. CDR3 length equals 15 residues.

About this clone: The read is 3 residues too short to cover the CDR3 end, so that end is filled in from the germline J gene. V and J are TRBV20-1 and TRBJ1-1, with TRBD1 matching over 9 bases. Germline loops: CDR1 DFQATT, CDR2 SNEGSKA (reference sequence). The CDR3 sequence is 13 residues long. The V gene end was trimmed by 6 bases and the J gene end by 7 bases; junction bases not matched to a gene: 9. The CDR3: CSAEAGTGIEAFF. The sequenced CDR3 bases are TGCAGTGCCGAAGCCGGGACAGGGATTGAA.

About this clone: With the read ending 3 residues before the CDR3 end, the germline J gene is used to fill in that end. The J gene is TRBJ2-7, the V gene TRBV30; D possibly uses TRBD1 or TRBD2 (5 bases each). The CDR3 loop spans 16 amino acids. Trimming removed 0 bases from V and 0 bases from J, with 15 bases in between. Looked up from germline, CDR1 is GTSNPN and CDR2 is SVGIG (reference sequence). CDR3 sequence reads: CAWSVRLRGDSYEQYF. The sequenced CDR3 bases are TGTGCCTGGAGTGTGCGGTTAAGGGGAGACTCCTACGAG.

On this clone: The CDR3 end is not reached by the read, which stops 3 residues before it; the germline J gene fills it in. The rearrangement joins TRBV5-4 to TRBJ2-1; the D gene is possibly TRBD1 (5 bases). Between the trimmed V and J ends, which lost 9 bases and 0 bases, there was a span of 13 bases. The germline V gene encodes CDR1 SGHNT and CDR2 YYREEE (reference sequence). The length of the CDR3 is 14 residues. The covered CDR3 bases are TGTGCCACCAGGGCCCCAGGCTCCTACAATGAG. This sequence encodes CATRAPGSYNE. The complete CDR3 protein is CATRAPGSYNEQFF.

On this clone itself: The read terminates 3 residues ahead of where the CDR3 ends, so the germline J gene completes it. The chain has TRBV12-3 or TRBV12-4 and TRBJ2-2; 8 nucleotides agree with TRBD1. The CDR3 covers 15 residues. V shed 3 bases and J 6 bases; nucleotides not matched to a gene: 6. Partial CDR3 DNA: TGTGCCAGCAGTTTGGACAGGGATAGCGCCGGGGAG. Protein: CASSLDRDSAGE. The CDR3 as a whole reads CASSLDRDSAGELFF.

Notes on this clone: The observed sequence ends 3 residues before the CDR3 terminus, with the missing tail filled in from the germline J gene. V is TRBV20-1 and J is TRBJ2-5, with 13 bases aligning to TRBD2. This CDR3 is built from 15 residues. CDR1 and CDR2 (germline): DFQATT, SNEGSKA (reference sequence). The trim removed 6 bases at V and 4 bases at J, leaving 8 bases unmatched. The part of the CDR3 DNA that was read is TGCAGTGCCCCAGGACTAGCGGGAGTGTTAGAGACC. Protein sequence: CSAPGLAGVLET. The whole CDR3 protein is CSAPGLAGVLETQYF.

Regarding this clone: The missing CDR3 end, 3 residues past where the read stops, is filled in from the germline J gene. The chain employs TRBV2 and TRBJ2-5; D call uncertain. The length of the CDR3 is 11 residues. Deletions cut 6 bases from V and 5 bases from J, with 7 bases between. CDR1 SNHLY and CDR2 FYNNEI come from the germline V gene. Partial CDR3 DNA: TGTGCCAGCAGCCCTAGGGAGACC. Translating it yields CASSPRET. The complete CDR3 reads CASSPRETQYF.

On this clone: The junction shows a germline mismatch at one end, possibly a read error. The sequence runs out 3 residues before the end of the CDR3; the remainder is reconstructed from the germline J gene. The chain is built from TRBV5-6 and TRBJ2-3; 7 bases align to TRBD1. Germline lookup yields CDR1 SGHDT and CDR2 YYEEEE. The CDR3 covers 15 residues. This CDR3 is CASTLGQIMADTQYF. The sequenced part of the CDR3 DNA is TGTGCCAGCACCTTGGGACAGATAATGGCAGATACG.